This T cell receptor (beta chain) came from a study of regulatory T cells in long-lasting Graves disease. Described time point: newly diagnosed GD, antithyroid drugs for less than 3 months. Scientists built the TCR library using RNA that was extracted from PBMCs. iRepertoire HTBI primers and Arm-PCR of CDR3 regions built TCR beta libraries. In TCRdb, the multiplex PCR reads were re-called with MiXCR into one record per CDR3 protein. The sample consists of 250,000 to 300,000 distinct CDR3 sequences, around 18% of them appearing once. CDR3 length equals 14 residues. Trimming removed 4 bases at V and 0 bases at J, with 10 bases between. Germline V CDR1 and CDR2: DFQATT, SNEGSKA (reference sequence). The same sample was also used in a study of T cells in Graves' hyperthyroidism and ophthalmopathy. That work states: In making diagnoses, clinical symptoms, serum thyroxine and TRAb, thyroid ultrasound and orbital computed tomography were all used.

The material sequenced was peripheral blood mononuclear cells (PBMCs), taken at new diagnosis, from a patient treated with antithyroid drugs. The chain joins TRBV20-1 to TRBJ2-1, with a weak D call TRBD1 (6 bases). The sequence was obtained from a woman aged 30 to 39 with Graves disease. The CDR3 DNA sequence: TGCAGTGCTACCTACAGGGTCTCCTACAATGAGCAGTTCTTC. Translation gives CSATYRVSYNEQFF.